Below, 8 T cell receptor beta chains from the same sample are listed, as sequenced in a study of neoadjuvant anti-PD-1 for oral cavity cancer. Time point given: after neoadjuvant nivolumab, at surgical resection. Using immunoSEQ multiplex PCR, the repertoire was profiled, and TCRdb retains in-frame clones only, with some absent. The profile shows approximately 23,000 clones, over 35% of them singletons. This sample comprised tumor tissue, obtained after nivolumab (anti-PD-1) treatment. The receptors come from a person aged 40-85 years with oral cavity squamous cell carcinoma.

In its sample, this clone was seen a few times. The chain carries TRBV19 and TRBJ2-3; D is unresolved. Germline assignment: CDR1 LNHDA and CDR2 SQIVND (reference sequence). The CDR3 runs to 14 residues. Trimming shortened V by 9 bases and J by 3 bases, and 16 bases separated the two germline ends. DNA for the CDR3: TGTGCCAGCAGCGAAGGGTGGAGTACAGATACGCAGTATTTT. This codes for CASSEGWSTDTQYF. The whole variable domain, filled in from reference TRBV19 and TRBJ2-3, reads DGGITQSPKYLFRKEGQNVTLSCEQNLNHDAMYWYRQDPGQGLRLIYYSQIVNDFQKGDIAEGYSVSREKKESFPLTVTSAQKNPTAFYLCASSEGWSTDTQYFGPGTRLTVL.

The V gene is TRBV5-1, the J gene TRBJ2-3, with TRBD1 matching 7 bases. Trimming at V came to 4 bases and at J to 4 bases, leaving 12 bases not matched to a gene. This CDR3 is 16 amino acids long. Germline V gene sequence: CDR1 SGHRS, CDR2 YFSETQ. CDR3 sequence: CASSLDRQGNADTQYF. The CDR3 DNA follows: TGCGCCAGCAGCCTAGACCGACAGGGTAACGCAGATACGCAGTATTTT.

The V call is TRBV15, the J call TRBJ1-2; weak D call: TRBD1 (5 bases). The CDR3 contains 13 residues. V was shortened by 2 bases and J by 7 bases, with 11 bases between the two germline ends. CDR1 and CDR2 from the germline V gene are LNHNV and YYDKDF (reference sequence). DNA of the CDR3: TGTGCCACCAGCAGAATACGGGGGTCTGGCTACACCTTC. Protein product: CATSRIRGSGYTF. Variable domain in full (rest from reference TRBV15 and TRBJ1-2): DAMVIQNPRYQVTQFGKPVTLSCSQTLNHNVMYWYQQKSSQAPKLLFHYYDKDFNNEADTPDNFQSRRPNTSFCFLDIRSPGLGDTAMYLCATSRIRGSGYTFGSGTRLTVV.

This clone has a handful of counts. This chain joins TRBV5-1 and TRBJ1-5; D gene ambiguous. Germline V gives CDR1 SGHRS, CDR2 YFSETQ. V was shortened by 6 bases and J by 5 bases, with 18 bases between the two germline ends. The CDR3 contains 15 residues. The CDR3 region has the DNA TGCGCCAGCACCCCAACGGGGTTAACTTATCAGCCCCAGCATTTT. Its protein product is CASTPTGLTYQPQHF.

About this clone itself: A much larger clone lies one base from this, so it may be a read error. This chain uses TRBV21-1 with TRBJ1-6; TRBD1 is the table's D call and was not checked against the DNA. TRBV21-1 is tagged as a pseudogene. The length of the CDR3 is 14 residues. CDR3 sequence: CASSAGQGNSPLHF. CDR3 DNA: TGTGCCAGCAGCGCGGGACAGGGTAATTCACCCCTCCACTTT.

V usage is TRBV2 and J usage is TRBJ1-2; 9 nucleotides align to TRBD1. Trimming took 6 bases from V and 6 from J; bases not matched to a gene: 2. Germline V CDR1 and CDR2: SNHLY, FYNNEI. The CDR3 is made up of 12 amino acids. This CDR3 is CASSWTGDGYTF. The CDR3 bases are TGTGCCAGCAGCTGGACAGGGGATGGCTACACCTTC.

This clone has a handful of counts. The chain joins TRBV11-2 to TRBJ1-2; D unclear. The CDR3 loop spans 15 amino acids. CDR1 is SGHAT and CDR2 is FQNNGV in the germline V gene. V lost 1 base, J lost 6 bases, and 15 bases lay in between. The CDR3 DNA sequence: TGTGCCAGCAGCTTAGTTTCTCCGGCATCGAATGGCTACACCTTC. As protein: CASSLVSPASNGYTF.

In DNA form, the CDR3 reads TGCGCCAGCAGCTGGGACGGGACAGGGGGCTTTAATTCACCCCTCCACTTT. Its translation is CASSWDGTGGFNSPLHF. The chain couples TRBV5-1 to TRBJ1-6; 12 bases match TRBD1. Looked up from germline, CDR1 is SGHRS and CDR2 is YFSETQ. The CDR3 sequence is 17 residues long. The V segment lost 3 bases and the J segment 6 bases; nucleotides outside the gene matches: 7.